The clone carrying this TCR beta chain came up a few times. This sample is part of a study of response to subunit inactivated influenza vaccine. CDR1 KGHDR and CDR2 SFDVKD come from the germline V gene. The CDR3 length is 13 residues. Deletions cut 4 bases from V and 3 bases from J, with 8 bases between. TCRdb re-called the RT-PCR reads through MiXCR, storing one row per CDR3 protein. Of about 540,000 distinct CDR3 sequences in the sample, approximately 20% are singletons; the top ten hold 2.5% to 3.5%. This sample was shared with a second study, whose subject was T cells expressing NK-cell markers. In that study: The authors made TCR beta cDNA libraries by 5'RACE template switching. This switching added a universal primer site and UMIs. Of the CD8+ T cell pool in about 6 donors, roughly 1.0-8% was accounted for by dominant NKG2C+ clonotypes. These same clonotypes (in several donors) also led the CD3+CD56-NKG2C+ fraction.

This material consisted of CD4+ T cells sorted from PBMCs, taken 12 days after vaccination. The clonotype was recovered from a man aged 45-60 years who received an inactivated influenza vaccine. The chain uses TRBV24-1 and TRBJ2-5; perhaps TRBD2 as D (5 bases). CDR3 bases: TGTGCCACCAGTGAATCCGGGAAAGAGACCCAGTACTTC. This translates into CATSESGKETQYF.